Listed below are T cell receptor beta chains from one sample, sequenced in a study of control samples from healthy donors and cancer patients. Libraries were prepared by immunoSEQ multiplex PCR; TCRdb keeps only in-frame clonotypes and omits some of them. The sample lists roughly 81,000 clones, 75% to 85% occurring once. The sequenced sample was PBMCs. The receptors come from a man aged 55 to 69 with head and neck cancer. CDR3s include the opening cysteine and the closing phenylalanine or tryptophan. Clone size is stated in some rows and not others, as once, few, many or a class when expanded.

j_call: TRBJ2-7
clone_size: once
v_call: TRBV4-2
cdr3_aa: CASSQDRPYEQYF

j_call: TRBJ2-1
clone_size: NA
v_call: TRBV11-2
cdr3_aa: CASSPHRDEQFF

j_call: TRBJ2-1
clone_size: NA
v_call: TRBV2
cdr3_aa: CASSEEQGIGEQFF

j_call: TRBJ1-4
clone_size: NA
v_call: TRBV3-1/TRBV3-2
cdr3_aa: CASSQDRGTGGEKLFF

j_call: TRBJ2-5
clone_size: NA
v_call: TRBV20-1
cdr3_aa: CSASRLETQYF

j_call: TRBJ2-3
clone_size: NA
v_call: TRBV2
cdr3_aa: CASSVLRGLAGGGTDTQYF

j_call: TRBJ1-6
clone_size: NA
v_call: TRBV3-1/TRBV3-2
cdr3_aa: CASSLETSSLNNSPLHF

j_call: TRBJ1-2
clone_size: medium-sized
v_call: TRBV5-1
cdr3_aa: CASSPVGRTYGYTF

j_call: TRBJ2-1
clone_size: NA
v_call: TRBV5-5
cdr3_aa: CASSLGLLTEQFF

j_call: TRBJ2-6
clone_size: NA
v_call: TRBV9
cdr3_aa: CASSPGQSSGANVLTF

j_call: TRBJ2-1
clone_size: NA
v_call: TRBV12-3/TRBV12-4
cdr3_aa: CASKPTLINEQFF

j_call: TRBJ2-3
clone_size: NA
v_call: TRBV18
cdr3_aa: CASSPLWTSGTADTQYF

j_call: TRBJ1-1
clone_size: few
v_call: TRBV18
cdr3_aa: CASSPLGGGEAEAFF

j_call: TRBJ1-1
clone_size: few
v_call: TRBV7-2
cdr3_aa: CASSWGDRPNTEAFF

j_call: TRBJ1-3
clone_size: NA
v_call: TRBV19
cdr3_aa: CASSPRIGTGNTIYF

j_call: TRBJ1-5
clone_size: few
v_call: TRBV28
cdr3_aa: CASSLYQPQHF

j_call: TRBJ2-3
clone_size: NA
v_call: TRBV6-2/TRBV6-3
cdr3_aa: CASSYKGAASTDTQYF

j_call: TRBJ1-1
clone_size: NA
v_call: TRBV20-1
cdr3_aa: CSASGYTEAFF

j_call: TRBJ1-1
clone_size: NA
v_call: TRBV7-8
cdr3_aa: CASSPVGNTEAFF

j_call: TRBJ2-4
clone_size: few
v_call: TRBV5-4
cdr3_aa: CASSSLTDELAKNIQYF

j_call: TRBJ2-7
clone_size: NA
v_call: TRBV7-9
cdr3_aa: CASSSTLAGVKVYEQYF

j_call: TRBJ2-1
clone_size: NA
v_call: TRBV4-2
cdr3_aa: CASSRHPGQGSYNEQFF

j_call: TRBJ2-5
clone_size: NA
v_call: TRBV9
cdr3_aa: CASSGSRSAQYF

j_call: TRBJ2-1
clone_size: NA
v_call: TRBV11-2
cdr3_aa: CASSLSLTSPVPEQFF

j_call: TRBJ2-1
clone_size: NA
v_call: TRBV7-6
cdr3_aa: CASSLGTSSHNEQFF

j_call: TRBJ2-7
clone_size: few
v_call: TRBV6-5
cdr3_aa: CASSQPGTSGEGQYF

j_call: TRBJ1-1
clone_size: NA
v_call: TRBV7-8
cdr3_aa: CASSFGQGAGAFF

j_call: TRBJ2-5
clone_size: NA
v_call: TRBV19
cdr3_aa: CASSMGVRETQYF

j_call: TRBJ2-7
clone_size: NA
v_call: TRBV11-3
cdr3_aa: CASSRGQGHTYEQYF

j_call: TRBJ2-7
clone_size: NA
v_call: TRBV7-2
cdr3_aa: CASSLASGRSSYEQYF

j_call: TRBJ2-7
clone_size: NA
v_call: TRBV28
cdr3_aa: CASALGGQGIYEQYF

j_call: TRBJ2-7
clone_size: NA
v_call: TRBV28
cdr3_aa: CASSLGVTGLAYEQYF

j_call: TRBJ2-7
clone_size: NA
v_call: TRBV7-8
cdr3_aa: CASSTRQGYEQYF

j_call: TRBJ2-2
clone_size: NA
v_call: TRBV19
cdr3_aa: CASRNSGGSIGELFF

j_call: TRBJ2-1
clone_size: NA
v_call: TRBV23-1
cdr3_aa: CASSHDEQFF

j_call: TRBJ2-2
clone_size: NA
v_call: TRBV5-1
cdr3_aa: CASSFRERSTGELFF

j_call: TRBJ2-1
clone_size: NA
v_call: TRBV4-1
cdr3_aa: CASSQEREGGNEQFF

j_call: TRBJ1-2
clone_size: NA
v_call: TRBV7-9
cdr3_aa: CASSQTAFYGYTF

j_call: TRBJ2-7
clone_size: once
v_call: TRBV19
cdr3_aa: CASRSGQHYEQYF

j_call: TRBJ2-1
clone_size: NA
v_call: TRBV2
cdr3_aa: CASRTGDSYNEQFF

j_call: TRBJ1-2
clone_size: NA
v_call: TRBV28
cdr3_aa: CASSGQDYGYTF

j_call: TRBJ1-5
clone_size: NA
v_call: TRBV6-6
cdr3_aa: CASSYSGGEQIRPQHF

j_call: TRBJ1-2
clone_size: NA
v_call: TRBV5-1
cdr3_aa: CASSLGGNGYTF

j_call: TRBJ1-1
clone_size: NA
v_call: TRBV28
cdr3_aa: CASSPTGLVGAAFF

j_call: TRBJ2-7
clone_size: NA
v_call: TRBV30
cdr3_aa: CAWSRQGVVYEQYF

j_call: TRBJ2-1
clone_size: NA
v_call: TRBV7-8
cdr3_aa: CASSLVAGTGGYNEQFF

j_call: TRBJ2-5
clone_size: NA
v_call: TRBV28
cdr3_aa: CASMSGRWETQYF